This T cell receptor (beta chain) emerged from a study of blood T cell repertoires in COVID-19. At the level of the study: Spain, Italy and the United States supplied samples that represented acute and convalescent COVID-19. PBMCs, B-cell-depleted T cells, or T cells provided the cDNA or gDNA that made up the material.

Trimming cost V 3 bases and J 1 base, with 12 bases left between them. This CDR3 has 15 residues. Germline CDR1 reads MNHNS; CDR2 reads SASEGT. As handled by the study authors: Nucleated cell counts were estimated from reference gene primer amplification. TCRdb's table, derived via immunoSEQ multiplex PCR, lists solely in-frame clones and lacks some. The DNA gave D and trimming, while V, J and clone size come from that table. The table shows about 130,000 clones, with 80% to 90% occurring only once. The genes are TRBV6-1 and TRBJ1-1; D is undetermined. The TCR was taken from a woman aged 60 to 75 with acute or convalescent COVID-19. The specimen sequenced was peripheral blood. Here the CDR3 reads CASSEAQSKNTEAFF. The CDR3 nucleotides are TGTGCCAGCAGTGAGGCACAGAGTAAGAACACTGAAGCTTTCTTT.